This T cell receptor (beta chain) was captured in a study of blood T cell repertoires in COVID-19. Looking at the study overall: Italy, Spain and the United States were the sources of the convalescent and acute COVID-19 samples. Sources were T cells, B-cell-depleted T cells, or PBMCs; the material itself was cDNA or gDNA.

The sample holds a few counts of this clone. Patients at the Seattle site were enrolled during active infection and followed longitudinally. Deletions cut 2 bases from V and 0 bases from J, with 3 bases between. This CDR3 has 13 residues. Germline loops: CDR1 MRHNA, CDR2 SNTAGT. Source study methods: Reference gene primer amplification in the assay estimated nucleated cell counts. Measured with immunoSEQ multiplex PCR; TCRdb has only the in-frame clones, and not every one. The D gene and trimming were derived from the DNA, and the V and J assignments and clone size from that table. Altogether over 70,000 clones are present, about 83% being singletons, with the ten largest covering approximately 7%.

Input material: peripheral blood. This receptor was taken from a man younger than 40 with COVID-19, enrolled during active disease. The chain employs TRBV6-4 and TRBJ2-3, with D hard to call. The CDR3 is CASSDTSTDTQYF. For the CDR3, the DNA is TGTGCCAGCAGTGACACTAGCACAGATACGCAGTATTTT.